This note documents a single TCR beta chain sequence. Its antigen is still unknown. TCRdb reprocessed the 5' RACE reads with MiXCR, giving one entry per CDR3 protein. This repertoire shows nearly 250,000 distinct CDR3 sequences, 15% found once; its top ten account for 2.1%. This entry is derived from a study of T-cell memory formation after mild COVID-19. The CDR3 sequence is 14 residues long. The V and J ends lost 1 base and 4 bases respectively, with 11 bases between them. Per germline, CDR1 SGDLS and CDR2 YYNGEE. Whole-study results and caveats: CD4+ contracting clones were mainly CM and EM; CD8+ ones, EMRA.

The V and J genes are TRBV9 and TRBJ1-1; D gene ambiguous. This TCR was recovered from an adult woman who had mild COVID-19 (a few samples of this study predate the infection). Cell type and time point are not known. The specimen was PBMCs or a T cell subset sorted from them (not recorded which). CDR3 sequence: CASSVRGSGTEAFF. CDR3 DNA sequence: TGTGCCAGCAGCGTACGAGGATCTGGCACTGAAGCTTTCTTT.